The 4 T cell receptor beta chains in this list originate from one sample, sequenced in a study of Ad26.COV2.S vaccination and SARS-CoV-2 variants. Indicated treatment: roughly 18 received Ad26.COV2.S at low or high dose, single or two shots; about 5 received placebo; per-sample allocation not given. Day 63 after the first vaccine or placebo injection was the time point for sampling. Assay used: immunoSEQ multiplex PCR; TCRdb lists only in-frame clones, some missing. The repertoire includes some 290,000 clones, just under 85% of them detected once, and roughly 2% sits in the top ten. The sequences come from peripheral blood, collected in a trial of Ad26.COV2.S vaccine versus placebo. These receptors were obtained from a person between 18 and 65 years old who received the Ad26.COV2.S COVID-19 vaccine or a placebo.

The rearrangement joins TRBV7-8 to TRBJ2-2; tentatively, D is TRBD2 (5 bases). The germline V gene has CDR1 SGHVS and CDR2 FQNEAQ. Trimming left V 1 base short and J 6 bases short, with 9 bases between. The CDR3 loop spans 14 amino acids. In nucleotides, the CDR3 is TGTGCCAGCAGCTTAGGAGGGCGGTCCGGGGAGCTGTTTTTT. Protein sequence: CASSLGGRSGELFF.

For the CDR3, the DNA is TGTGCCAGCAGCCAGCAACGGCAGACATACGAGCAGTACTTC. Translating it yields CASSQQRQTYEQYF. The J gene is TRBJ2-7, the V gene TRBV11-2; D ambiguous. Trimming took off 5 bases at V and 4 bases at J, with 15 bases between the two ends. CDR1 and CDR2 from the germline V gene are SGHAT and FQNNGV. The CDR3 extends over 14 amino acids.

J is TRBJ1-5 and V is TRBV5-1; TRBD1 might be the D (6 bases). CDR3 size: 13 residues. Per the germline V gene, CDR1 is SGHRS and CDR2 is YFSETQ. V gave up 4 bases and J gave up 7 bases, with 12 bases separating them. As DNA, the CDR3 is TGCGCCAGCAGCCTGGACAGAAACCAGCCCCAGCATTTT. The encoded protein is CASSLDRNQPQHF.

The chain couples TRBV5-1 to TRBJ2-1; D possibly corresponds to TRBD2 (6 bases). With 1 base removed from V and 5 bases from J, the gap between germline ends came to 16 bases. The CDR3 spans 16 residues. Germline assignment: CDR1 SGHRS and CDR2 YFSETQ. The CDR3 DNA sequence: TGCGCCAGCAGCTTGAACGGGGACGGACTACACAATGAGCAGTTCTTC. Amino acid sequence: CASSLNGDGLHNEQFF.